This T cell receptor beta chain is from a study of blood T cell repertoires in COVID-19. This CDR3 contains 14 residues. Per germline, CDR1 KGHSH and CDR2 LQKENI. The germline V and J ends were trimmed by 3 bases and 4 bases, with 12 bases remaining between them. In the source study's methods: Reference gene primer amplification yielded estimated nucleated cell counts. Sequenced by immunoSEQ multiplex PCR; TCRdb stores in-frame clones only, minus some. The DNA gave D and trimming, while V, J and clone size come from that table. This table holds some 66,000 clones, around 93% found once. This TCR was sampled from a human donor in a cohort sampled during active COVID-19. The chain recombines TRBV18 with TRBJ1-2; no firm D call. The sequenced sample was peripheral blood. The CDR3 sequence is CASSPISGGYGYTF. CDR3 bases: TGTGCCAGCTCACCGATCAGTGGTGGCTATGGCTACACCTTC. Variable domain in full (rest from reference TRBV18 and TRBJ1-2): NAGVMQNPRHLVRRRGQEARLRCSPMKGHSHVYWYRQLPEEGLKFMVYLQKENIIDESGMPKERFSAEFPKEGPSILRIQQVVRGDSAAYFCASSPISGGYGYTFGSGTRLTVV.